Listed below are T cell receptor beta chains from one sample, sequenced in a study of patients and donors after allogeneic stem cell transplantation. TCRdb re-called the RT-PCR reads with MiXCR, one entry per CDR3 protein. In the table there are about 200,000 distinct CDR3 sequences, roughly two fifths of which are singletons. The sample was blood, either unsorted or a sorted T cell fraction (not recorded which). All receptors derive from a human donor who was either an allogeneic HSCT recipient or a stem cell or donor lymphocyte infusion donor (not recorded which). It is not recorded whose cells these are; they may come from a transplant donor. CDR3s include the opening cysteine and the closing phenylalanine or tryptophan. The D gene is left open where the match is weak. The size of a clone is reported for some rows only, either as once, few or many, or as a class for expanded clones.

clone_size: few
v_call: TRBV4-1
j_call: TRBJ1-4
d_call: NA
cdr3_aa: CASRLGGGVEKLFF
cdr3_nt: TGCGCCAGCCGGCTCGGAGGAGGAGTTGAAAAACTGTTTTTT

clone_size: NA
v_call: TRBV2
j_call: TRBJ1-2
d_call: NA
cdr3_aa: CASSIQPNGGYGYTF
cdr3_nt: TGTGCCAGCAGTATACAGCCAAACGGGGGCTATGGCTACACCTTC

clone_size: NA
v_call: TRBV7-2
j_call: TRBJ1-6
d_call: TRBD1
cdr3_aa: CASSPGQGTGVGSPLHF
cdr3_nt: TGTGCCAGCAGCCCGGGTCAGGGGACAGGGGTTGGTTCACCCCTCCACTTT

clone_size: few
v_call: TRBV12-3/TRBV12-4
j_call: TRBJ1-6
d_call: TRBD1
cdr3_aa: CASSYGQVNSPLHF
cdr3_nt: TGTGCCAGCAGTTATGGACAGGTCAATTCACCCCTCCACTTT

clone_size: NA
v_call: TRBV5-1
j_call: TRBJ2-1
d_call: TRBD1
cdr3_aa: CASSSARQGHEQFF
cdr3_nt: TGCGCCAGCAGCTCCGCCCGACAGGGCCACGAGCAGTTCTTC

clone_size: NA
v_call: TRBV20-1
j_call: TRBJ2-7
d_call: TRBD1
cdr3_aa: CSASADRSFYEQYF
cdr3_nt: TGCAGTGCTAGCGCGGACAGGAGCTTCTACGAGCAGTACTTC

clone_size: few
v_call: TRBV21-1
j_call: TRBJ1-3
d_call: NA
cdr3_aa: CASSKAGKSGNTIYF
cdr3_nt: TGTGCCAGCAGCAAAGCAGGAAAATCTGGAAACACCATATATTTT

clone_size: few
v_call: TRBV4-1
j_call: TRBJ1-5
d_call: NA
cdr3_aa: CASSPRTDNQPQHF
cdr3_nt: TGCGCCAGCAGCCCGAGGACTGATAATCAGCCCCAGCATTTT

clone_size: NA
v_call: TRBV12-3/TRBV12-4
j_call: TRBJ1-5
d_call: TRBD1
cdr3_aa: CASSLADRGNQPQHF
cdr3_nt: TGTGCCAGCAGTTTAGCGGACAGGGGGAATCAGCCCCAGCATTTT

clone_size: few
v_call: TRBV21-1
j_call: TRBJ1-1
d_call: NA
cdr3_aa: CASSKEREQKDETEAFF
cdr3_nt: TGTGCCAGCAGCAAAGAGAGGGAGCAGAAAGATGAAACTGAAGCTTTCTTT

clone_size: few
v_call: TRBV20-1
j_call: TRBJ1-2
d_call: NA
cdr3_aa: CSASPGQTNTYGYTF
cdr3_nt: TGCAGTGCTAGTCCTGGACAGACAAATACCTATGGCTACACCTTC